This TCR beta chain was found in a study of blood T cells in healthy people across ages. CDR3 length: 15 amino acids. CDR1 is LGHNA and CDR2 is YNFKEQ in the germline V gene. V shed 0 bases and J shed 7 bases, with 15 bases lying between them. For the second PCR, which ran for roughly 6 to 12 cycles, a sample-barcoded 5' primer and a J-beta primer mix were used. From the 5' RACE reads, TCRdb called clonotypes with MiXCR, one entry per CDR3 protein. The profile shows 450,000 to 700,000 distinct CDR3 sequences, approximately 25% of them singletons. The sample taken for sequencing was blood. The sequence came from a woman aged 70-85 years in good health. This chain joins TRBV4-2 and TRBJ1-2, with D possibly matching TRBD1 (6 bases). CDR3 DNA sequence: TGTGCCAGCAGCCAAGATATGGATTTCAGGGGTGGCTACACCTTC. Protein product: CASSQDMDFRGGYTF.